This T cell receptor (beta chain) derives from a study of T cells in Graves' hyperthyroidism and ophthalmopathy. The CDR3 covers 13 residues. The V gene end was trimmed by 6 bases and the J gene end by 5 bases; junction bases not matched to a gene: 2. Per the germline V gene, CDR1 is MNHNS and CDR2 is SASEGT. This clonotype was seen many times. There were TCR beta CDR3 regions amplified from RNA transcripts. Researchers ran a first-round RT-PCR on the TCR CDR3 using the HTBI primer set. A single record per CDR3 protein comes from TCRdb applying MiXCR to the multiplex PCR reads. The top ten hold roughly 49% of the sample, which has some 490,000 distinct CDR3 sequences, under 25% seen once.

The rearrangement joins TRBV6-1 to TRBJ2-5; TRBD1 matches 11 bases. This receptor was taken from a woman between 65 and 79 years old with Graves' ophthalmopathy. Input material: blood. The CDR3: CASRRTGGETQYF. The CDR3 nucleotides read TGTGCCAGCAGGCGGACAGGGGGCGAGACCCAGTACTTC.